Following are 27 T cell receptor beta chains from one sample sequenced in a study of identical twins. TCRdb re-derived calls from the 5' RACE reads in MiXCR, one entry per CDR3 protein. The table lists some 660,000 distinct CDR3 sequences, under 9% of them singletons. These sequences were also reported in another study, on yellow fever vaccine responses in identical twins.

The sample consisted of PBMCs. The origin of the receptors is a woman between 18 and 29 years old in good health.

This clonotype was seen ten or more times. This rearrangement joins TRBV15 to TRBJ1-1; TRBD1 might be the D (6 bases). The germline V and J ends were trimmed by 5 bases and 0 bases, with 16 bases remaining between them. This CDR3 region has 16 residues. Germline V gives CDR1 LNHNV, CDR2 YYDKDF (reference sequence). CDR3 in amino acids: CATSLGQIYMNTEAFF. DNA for the CDR3: TGTGCCACCAGCCTTGGACAGATCTATATGAACACTGAAGCTTTCTTT. Based on the CDR3 plus reference TRBV15 and TRBJ1-1, the full variable domain is DAMVIQNPRYQVTQFGKPVTLSCSQTLNHNVMYWYQQKSSQAPKLLFHYYDKDFNNEADTPDNFQSRRPNTSFCFLDIRSPGLGDTAMYLCATSLGQIYMNTEAFFGQGTRLTVV.

The CDR3, as DNA: TGCGCCAGCAGCTTGAGTCAGGGCCCCGGCGATGAGCAGTTCTTC. Encoded protein: CASSLSQGPGDEQFF. The chain recombines TRBV5-1 with TRBJ2-1, with D possibly matching TRBD1 (5 bases). Trimming pared 1 base from V and 8 bases from J, leaving 16 bases between. This CDR3 has 15 residues. The germline CDR1 and CDR2 sequences are SGHRS and YFSETQ.

This clonotype came up a few times. The chain couples TRBV6-1 to TRBJ2-5; 10 nucleotides agree with TRBD2. Unmatched junction bases numbered 10, after V lost 6 bases and J lost 3 bases. This CDR3 has 16 residues. Germline V gene sequence: CDR1 MNHNS, CDR2 SASEGT. The CDR3 sequence: CASRDSGGAFKETQYF. CDR3 nucleotides: TGTGCCAGCAGGGACAGCGGGGGGGCGTTTAAAGAGACCCAGTACTTC.

This clonotype was observed at least ten times. The chain employs TRBV28 and TRBJ2-7; 8 bases map to TRBD1. The CDR3 sequence is 16 residues long. Germline trimming cut 6 bases from V and 2 bases from J; bases unmatched to any gene: 12. Germline V lookup: CDR1 MDHEN, CDR2 SYDVKM. The DNA for the CDR3 is TGTGCCAGCAGCGTTCTGGACAGGGTTTCCCCCTACGAGCAGTACTTC. The encoded protein is CASSVLDRVSPYEQYF.

The gene calls are TRBV7-2 and TRBJ2-2; weak D call: TRBD2 (5 bases). The CDR3 consists of 17 residues. The germline gives CDR1 SGHTA, CDR2 FQGNSA. Trimming cost V 2 bases and J 5 bases, with 18 bases left between them. The DNA of the CDR3 is TGTGCCAGCAGCTTAAGCCCCGCGGGTCGGAATACCGGGGAGCTGTTTTTT. As protein: CASSLSPAGRNTGELFF.

This clonotype has a handful of counts. In nucleotides, the CDR3 is TGTGCCAGCAGTCTTGTGGGACGCTACAATGAGCAGTTCTTC. The encoded protein is CASSLVGRYNEQFF. The V gene is TRBV2, the J gene TRBJ2-1, with D perhaps assigned TRBD1 or TRBD2 (5 bases each). V lost 5 bases and J 3 bases, leaving 11 bases between the germline ends. The CDR3 is made up of 14 amino acids. Germline V gene lookup returns CDR1 SNHLY and CDR2 FYNNEI.

This chain uses TRBV4-2 with TRBJ2-3, with 8 bases matching TRBD2. The ends lost 7 bases at V and 2 bases at J; junction bases unmatched: 8. The CDR3 is 15 amino acids. Germline V lookup: CDR1 LGHNA, CDR2 YNFKEQ. The CDR3 protein is CASNPGLGNTDTQYF. In DNA, the CDR3 is TGTGCCAGCAACCCGGGACTAGGGAACACAGATACGCAGTATTTT.

This clonotype occurred a few times. For the CDR3, the DNA is TGCAGTGCATCCGGGACACCTATTAATGAAAAACTGTTTTTT. Its protein is CSASGTPINEKLFF. The chain uses TRBV20-1 and TRBJ1-4; a possible D gene is TRBD1 (6 bases). The ends were cut back, 6 bases at V and 4 bases at J, with 15 bases in the middle. Germline V lookup: CDR1 DFQATT, CDR2 SNEGSKA (reference sequence). The CDR3 runs 14 residues.

In its sample, this clonotype was seen many times. J is TRBJ2-7 and V is TRBV10-3; perhaps TRBD1 as D (7 bases). Germline V gene sequence: CDR1 ENHRY, CDR2 SYGVKD. The CDR3 spans 15 residues. Trimming stripped 4 bases from V and 4 bases from J, with 17 bases between. CDR3 protein: CAISGRTGDWYEQYF. For the CDR3, the DNA is TGTGCCATCAGTGGGAGAACAGGGGACTGGTACGAGCAGTACTTC.

Only a few counts were recorded for this clonotype. The CDR3 is CSARTLYNEQFF. As DNA, the CDR3 is TGCAGTGCTAGGACACTTTACAATGAGCAGTTCTTC. V and J are TRBV20-1 and TRBJ2-1; D is unclear. Trimming stripped 3 bases from V and 4 bases from J, with 7 bases between. CDR1 is DFQATT and CDR2 is SNEGSKA in the germline V gene (reference sequence). The CDR3 sequence is 12 residues long.

This clonotype was observed a few times. The chain combines TRBV20-1 with TRBJ2-7; TRBD1 matches at 8 bases. The CDR3 runs 17 residues. CDR1 and CDR2 from the germline V gene are DFQATT and SNEGSKA (reference sequence). V gave up 4 bases and J gave up 8 bases; unmatched junction bases: 22. The DNA for the CDR3 is TGCAGTGCTATGCTTGGTCGGACAGGGAGTACAGGCTCCCAGCAGTACTTC. Translated, it gives CSAMLGRTGSTGSQQYF.

J is TRBJ2-3 and V is TRBV6-2 or TRBV6-3; maybe TRBD1 (5 bases). The germline V gene has CDR1 MNHEY and CDR2 SVGEGT. The V end was cut by 2 bases, the J end by 1 base, with 10 bases between. CDR3 length: 15 amino acids. CDR3 sequence: CASSYEAGRTDTQYF. In nucleotides, the CDR3 is TGTGCCAGCAGTTACGAGGCAGGGCGCACAGATACGCAGTATTTT.

This clonotype came up a few times. CDR3 nucleotide sequence: TGTGCCAGCAGCTTAGCGCGAGACAGGGGGGCCCAGTACTTC. Its protein product is CASSLARDRGAQYF. This rearrangement joins TRBV7-9 to TRBJ2-5; 9 bases are a match to TRBD1. J gave up 9 bases and V 0 bases, and 5 bases lay outside the gene matches. Germline CDR1 and CDR2: SEHNR and FQNEAQ (reference sequence). This CDR3 is 14 amino acids long.

A few counts support this clonotype. The V call is TRBV4-1, the J call TRBJ2-7; no clear D gene. Germline V gives CDR1 MGHRA, CDR2 YSYEKL. V was pared by 0 bases and J by 6 bases, with 12 bases between. This CDR3 is built from 14 residues. Here the CDR3 reads CASSQDILVLEQYF. The CDR3 bases are TGCGCCAGCAGCCAAGATATCCTAGTTCTCGAGCAGTACTTC.

The J gene is TRBJ2-7, the V gene TRBV3-1; D tentatively reads TRBD1 or TRBD2 (7 bases each). Trimming removed 3 bases from V and 5 bases from J, with 20 bases in between. Germline assignment: CDR1 LGHDT and CDR2 YNNKEL (reference sequence). The CDR3 extends over 16 amino acids. The CDR3 reads CASSHQGRGGSHEQYF. In nucleotides, the CDR3 is TGTGCCAGCAGCCACCAAGGCAGGGGGGGTAGCCACGAGCAGTACTTC.

This clonotype was detected only a few times. V usage is TRBV11-1 and J usage is TRBJ2-3; 8 bases are a match to TRBD2. This CDR3 contains 18 residues. The germline gives CDR1 SGHAT, CDR2 FQDESV (reference sequence). J was trimmed by 3 bases and V by 0 bases; bases with no gene match: 11. Here the CDR3 reads CASSLATDGGRRTDTQYF. The CDR3 DNA reads TGTGCCAGCAGCTTAGCGACGGATGGCGGGAGGAGGACAGATACGCAGTATTTT.

This clonotype was found many times. The chain is built from TRBV24-1 and TRBJ2-1, with 8 positions matching TRBD2. The CDR3 contains 16 residues. Germline V gene lookup returns CDR1 KGHDR and CDR2 SFDVKD. V lost 4 bases and J lost 7; bases outside the gene matches: 11. This chain's CDR3 is CATSDPLPGGENEQFF. The CDR3 coding sequence is TGTGCCACCAGTGACCCCCTTCCGGGAGGGGAGAATGAGCAGTTCTTC.

The chain has TRBV3-1 and TRBJ2-5, with 7 nucleotides matching TRBD2. The V and J ends lost 0 bases and 0 bases, in that order; junction bases with no gene match: 10. Germline lookup yields CDR1 LGHDT and CDR2 YNNKEL (reference sequence). The CDR3 has 18 residues. The CDR3, as DNA: TGTGCCAGCAGCCAAGAGGGGTTAGCGGGTAAATACCAAGAGACCCAGTACTTC. Translation gives CASSQEGLAGKYQETQYF.

There are a few counts of this clonotype. The gene calls are TRBV7-9 and TRBJ2-1; possibly TRBD2 for D (6 bases). The CDR3 is made up of 16 amino acids. V was cut by 5 bases and J by 8 bases, with 22 bases left in between. Per germline, CDR1 SEHNR and CDR2 FQNEAQ (reference sequence). The CDR3 DNA is TGTGCCAGCAGCAATTACCTGGGCGGGGAGAGGCATGAGCAGTTCTTC. It yields the protein CASSNYLGGERHEQFF.

The sample holds a few counts of this clonotype. The rearrangement joins TRBV7-9 to TRBJ2-7; 10 positions agree with TRBD2. Germline-derived CDR1 and CDR2 are SEHNR and FQNEAQ (reference sequence). V dropped 2 bases and J dropped 4; count of bases not matched to a gene: 8. The CDR3 has 16 residues. The CDR3 is CASSLIPSGGEYEQYF. The CDR3, as DNA: TGTGCCAGCAGCTTAATTCCAAGCGGGGGGGAATACGAGCAGTACTTC.

This clonotype was counted only a few times. The V and J genes are TRBV12-3 or TRBV12-4 and TRBJ2-7; D possibly corresponds to TRBD1 (5 bases). The CDR3 runs 15 residues. V was pared by 4 bases and J by 0 bases, with 13 bases between. In DNA form, the CDR3 reads TGTGCCAGCAGTTGGGGCCCAAGCAGCTCCTACGAGCAGTACTTC. Translating gives CASSWGPSSSYEQYF.

This chain uses TRBV6-6 with TRBJ2-2; D is ambiguous. From germline, CDR1 is MNHNY and CDR2 SVGAGI (reference sequence). Trimming removed 10 bases from V and 7 bases from J, with 13 bases in between. This CDR3 contains 12 residues. The CDR3 region has the DNA TGTGCCATCCAAAACGGCATCGGGGAGCTGTTTTTT. Translating gives CAIQNGIGELFF.

This clonotype was observed a few times. In DNA form, the CDR3 reads TGTGCCACCAGCACCAGAAGACAGGGAAATTGGTACGAGCAGTACTTC. It codes for CATSTRRQGNWYEQYF. J is TRBJ2-7 and V is TRBV15; TRBD1 matches at 7 bases. The CDR3 sequence is 16 residues long. The trim removed 4 bases at V and 4 bases at J, leaving 13 bases unmatched. Germline V gene data show CDR1 as LNHNV and CDR2 as YYDKDF (reference sequence).

The chain couples TRBV4-2 to TRBJ2-3; 10 bases are a match to TRBD2. The CDR3 contains 17 residues. Germline V gives CDR1 LGHNA, CDR2 YNFKEQ. J was trimmed by 2 bases and V by 10 bases; bases with no gene match: 15. This CDR3 reads CAMSPGVGLADTDTQYF. CDR3 DNA: TGTGCCATGAGCCCCGGGGTAGGACTAGCGGACACAGATACGCAGTATTTT.

The V call is TRBV15, the J call TRBJ1-1, with D tentatively TRBD1 (5 bases). CDR1 and CDR2 from the germline V gene are LNHNV and YYDKDF (reference sequence). With 0 bases removed from V and 0 bases from J, the gap between germline ends came to 11 bases. This CDR3 comprises 16 residues. Here the CDR3 reads CATSRDLGLMNTEAFF. CDR3 coding DNA: TGTGCCACCAGCAGAGATTTGGGGCTCATGAACACTGAAGCTTTCTTT.

This clonotype occurred a few times. V usage is TRBV12-3 or TRBV12-4 and J usage is TRBJ2-1, with TRBD2 identical over 8 bases. The CDR3 is 16 residues long. V was pared by 3 bases and J by 4 bases, with 8 bases of the junction left unmatched. CDR3 coding DNA: TGTGCCAGCAGTTTTAGGCTAGCGGGTTTATACAATGAGCAGTTCTTC. It is translated as CASSFRLAGLYNEQFF.

The rearrangement uses TRBV2 and TRBJ2-7, with 11 bases lining up with TRBD1. V lost 6 bases to trimming and J lost 5 bases; unmatched junction nucleotides: 9. The germline CDR1 and CDR2 sequences are SNHLY and FYNNEI. CDR3 size: 15 residues. The CDR3 coding sequence is TGTGCCAGCAGCCAAACCTGGACAGGGGGCGACGAGCAGTACTTC. This sequence encodes CASSQTWTGGDEQYF.